The 15 T cell receptor beta chains listed next were all sequenced from one sample in a study of OX40 agonist ivuxolimab in advanced cancers. Only in-frame clones appear in the TCRdb table, and some are missing; sequencing was by immunoSEQ multiplex PCR. The sample lists roughly 64,000 clones; approximately 90% were seen once. The source material was CD4+ or CD8+ T cells sorted from blood, sampled in a trial of the OX40 agonist ivuxolimab. The receptors here all came from an adult with an advanced solid tumor such as melanoma, head and neck, liver or kidney cancer.

The chain combines TRBV2 with TRBJ2-1; D ambiguous. The germline V and J ends were trimmed by 6 bases and 6 bases, with 9 bases remaining between them. The CDR3 has 12 residues. CDR1 is SNHLY, CDR2 FYNNEI, per germline. The CDR3 DNA reads TGTGCCAGCAGCCCGGTCCGCAATGAGCAGTTCTTC. It is translated as CASSPVRNEQFF.

CDR3 in DNA: TGTGCCAGTAGTATACCGCCTACTGAAGCTTTCTTT. Encoded protein: CASSIPPTEAFF. V and J are TRBV19 and TRBJ1-1; D not resolved. The V and J ends lost 2 bases and 5 bases respectively, with 6 bases between them. This CDR3 region has 12 residues. Germline V gene lookup returns CDR1 LNHDA and CDR2 SQIVND (reference sequence).

This rearrangement joins TRBV27 to TRBJ2-1, with 7 nucleotides matching TRBD1. V gave up 5 bases and J gave up 4 bases; unmatched junction bases: 5. The CDR3 runs to 14 residues. Looked up from germline, CDR1 is MNHEY and CDR2 is SMNVEV (reference sequence). CDR3 sequence: CASSDRQGYNEQFF. The CDR3 DNA reads as TGTGCCAGCAGTGACCGACAGGGATACAATGAGCAGTTCTTC.

V gene TRBV27 combines with J gene TRBJ2-7, with a tentative D call TRBD2 (6 bases). The CDR3 has 13 residues. The germline V and J ends were trimmed by 8 bases and 3 bases, with 14 bases remaining between them. The germline gives CDR1 MNHEY, CDR2 SMNVEV (reference sequence). CDR3 DNA sequence: TGTGCCAGCGCGGGACGAAATAGCTACGAGCAGTACTTC. It yields the protein CASAGRNSYEQYF.

This clone showed up just once. The chain has TRBV6-1 and TRBJ2-3, with no clear D. The CDR3 consists of 14 residues. V was clipped by 5 bases and J by 4 bases, with 13 bases between them. Germline V gene data show CDR1 as MNHNS and CDR2 as SASEGT. CDR3 protein: CASSYDIAPDTQYF. CDR3 coding DNA: TGTGCCAGCAGTTATGACATCGCCCCAGATACGCAGTATTTT.

The chain has TRBV13 and TRBJ2-7, with 8 bases fitting TRBD2. With 0 bases clipped from V and 4 bases from J, the junction kept 2 bases outside the gene matches. This CDR3 contains 14 residues. CDR1 and CDR2 (germline): PRHDT, FYEKMQ (reference sequence). CDR3 sequence reads: CASSLGIAGYEQYF. The CDR3 DNA is TGTGCCAGCAGCTTAGGTATAGCGGGATACGAGCAGTACTTC. The full variable domain, its missing parts supplied by reference TRBV13 and TRBJ2-7, is AAGVIQSPRHLIKEKRETATLKCYPIPRHDTVYWYQQGPGQDPQFLISFYEKMQSDKGSIPDRFSAQQFSDYHSELNMSSLELGDSALYFCASSLGIAGYEQYFGPGTRLTVT.

This clone appeared a single time. The V call is TRBV5-1, the J call TRBJ2-3; TRBD1 aligns across 9 bases. V lost 4 bases, J lost 6 bases, and 9 bases stayed unmatched. The CDR3 extends over 15 amino acids. From germline, CDR1 is SGHRS and CDR2 YFSETQ. CDR3 residues: CASSHRGTGQDTQYF. The CDR3 DNA sequence: TGCGCCAGCAGCCACCGAGGGACAGGGCAGGATACGCAGTATTTT.

The chain combines TRBV29-1 with TRBJ2-5; D not certain. Trimming pared 6 bases from V and 0 bases from J, leaving 11 bases between. This CDR3 spans 13 amino acids. Germline values: CDR1 SQVTM, CDR2 ANQGSEA. The CDR3 region is CSVQQQYQETQYF. The CDR3 DNA is TGCAGCGTACAACAACAGTACCAAGAGACCCAGTACTTC.

CDR3 DNA: TGTGCCAGCAGCTTCCTCCCCGACAGGGCCAACACTGAAGCTTTCTTT. Translating gives CASSFLPDRANTEAFF. The chain combines TRBV13 with TRBJ1-1; 7 nucleotides line up with TRBD1. V lost 3 bases to trimming and J lost 2 bases; unmatched junction nucleotides: 9. This CDR3 is built from 16 residues. Germline V CDR1 and CDR2: PRHDT, FYEKMQ (reference sequence).

In this sample, this clone turned up once. The chain joins TRBV2 to TRBJ2-1; unclear D gene. The CDR3 totals 13 residues. Germline values: CDR1 SNHLY, CDR2 FYNNEI. Trimming took 10 bases from V and 5 from J, leaving 15 bases between them. This CDR3 reads CAIQFRQNNEQFF. The CDR3 bases are TGTGCCATCCAGTTTCGACAAAACAATGAGCAGTTCTTC.

This sequence joins TRBV27 and TRBJ1-3; D unclear. CDR3 length: 15 residues. Trimming cost V 3 bases and J 1 base, with 10 bases left between them. Germline CDR1 reads MNHEY; CDR2 reads SMNVEV (reference sequence). This CDR3 is CASSLRLRSGNTIYF. DNA of the CDR3: TGTGCCAGCAGTTTGCGGTTAAGATCTGGAAACACCATATATTTT.

The J gene is TRBJ2-1, the V gene TRBV27, with a weak D call TRBD2 (6 bases). With 3 bases removed from V and 6 bases from J, the gap between germline ends came to 6 bases. The CDR3 is made up of 12 amino acids. CDR1 is MNHEY, CDR2 SMNVEV, per germline (reference sequence). The CDR3 sequence is CASSLGGNEQFF. For the CDR3, the DNA is TGTGCCAGCAGTTTGGGGGGCAATGAGCAGTTCTTC.

In this sample, this clone turned up once. The rearrangement uses TRBV28 and TRBJ2-7, with a tentative D call TRBD2 (6 bases). CDR3 length: 13 amino acids. Trimming took 4 bases from V and 1 from J, leaving 8 bases between them. The germline V gene has CDR1 MDHEN and CDR2 SYDVKM. The CDR3 protein is CASSWGLSYEQYF. The CDR3 DNA sequence: TGTGCCAGCAGTTGGGGACTTTCCTACGAGCAGTACTTC.

V and J are TRBV7-6 and TRBJ1-4; D possibly corresponds to TRBD1 (5 bases). Germline CDR1 is SGHVS and CDR2 is FNYEAQ. The CDR3 is 16 residues long. V lost 0 bases, J lost 1 base, and 9 bases lay in between. The CDR3 sequence is CASSLASGQTNEKLFF. The CDR3, as DNA: TGTGCCAGCAGCTTAGCGAGCGGACAAACTAATGAAAAACTGTTTTTT.

The CDR3 DNA is TGTGCCAGTAGTTTTGATGTCAGGAGTGAGAATTCACCCCTCCACTTT. It specifies CASSFDVRSENSPLHF. The V gene is TRBV19, the J gene TRBJ1-6, with D unclear. Germline V gene data show CDR1 as LNHDA and CDR2 as SQIVND (reference sequence). The CDR3 is 16 amino acids. V was trimmed by 5 bases and J by 7 bases, leaving 18 bases between them.